This record covers a single T cell receptor (beta chain). What it recognizes is unknown. The CDR3 goes on 3 residues after the read ends, and that part is filled in from the germline J gene. Measured with immunoSEQ multiplex PCR; TCRdb has only the in-frame clones, and not every one. Recorded here are approximately 6,600 clones; the top ten clones represent about 39%. Recipients received nonmyeloablative bone marrow transplants from related graft donors, with transient mixed chimerism. This specimen comes from a study of Tregs in tolerant kidney transplant recipients. Study-level points and caveats: Biological reproducibility was not directly addressed in this study. Activated donor B cell expansion appeared to reveal the most relevant donor-specific TCRbeta repertoire.

The CDR3 is 16 amino acids. The trim removed 5 bases at V and 3 bases at J, leaving 9 bases unmatched. CDR1 DFQATT and CDR2 SNEGSKA come from the germline V gene (reference sequence). This chain joins TRBV20-1 and TRBJ2-1, with 11 positions matching TRBD2. The source was CD8+ T cells from blood (PBMCs), collected 12 months after the transplant. The origin of this receptor is a human patient who received a combined kidney and bone marrow transplant. Certain T cells may be donor cells from the graft. CDR3 bases read: TGCAGTGCTCAAGGGGGACTAGCGGAGAACTACAATGAG. The encoded protein is CSAQGGLAENYNE. The entire CDR3 protein is CSAQGGLAENYNEQFF.